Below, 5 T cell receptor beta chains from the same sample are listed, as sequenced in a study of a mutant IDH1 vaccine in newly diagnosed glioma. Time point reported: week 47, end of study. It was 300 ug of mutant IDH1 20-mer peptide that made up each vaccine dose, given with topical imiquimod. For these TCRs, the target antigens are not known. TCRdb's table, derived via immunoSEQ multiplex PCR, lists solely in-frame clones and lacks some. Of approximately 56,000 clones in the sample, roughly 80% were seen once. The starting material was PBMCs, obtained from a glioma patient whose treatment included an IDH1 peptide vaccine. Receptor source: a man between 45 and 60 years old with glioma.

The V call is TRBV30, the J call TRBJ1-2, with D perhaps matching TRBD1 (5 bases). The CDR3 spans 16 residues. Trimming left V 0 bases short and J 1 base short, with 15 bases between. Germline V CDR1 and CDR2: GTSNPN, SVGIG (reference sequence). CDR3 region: CAWSVNPGRSNYGYTF. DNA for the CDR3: TGTGCCTGGAGTGTAAACCCAGGGAGGAGTAACTATGGCTACACCTTC.

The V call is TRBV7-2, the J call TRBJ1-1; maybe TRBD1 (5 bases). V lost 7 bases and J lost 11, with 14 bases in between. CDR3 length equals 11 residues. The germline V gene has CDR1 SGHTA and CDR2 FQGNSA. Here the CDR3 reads CASTLGGVAFF. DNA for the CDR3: TGTGCCAGCACCCTGGGGGGGGTGGCTTTCTTT.

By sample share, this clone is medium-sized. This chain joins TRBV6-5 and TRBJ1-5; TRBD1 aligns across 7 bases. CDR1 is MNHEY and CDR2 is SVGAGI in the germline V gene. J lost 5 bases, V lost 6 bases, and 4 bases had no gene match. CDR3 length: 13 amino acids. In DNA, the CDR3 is TGTGCCAGCAGCAAACAGGGGCATCAGCCCCAGCATTTT. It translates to CASSKQGHQPQHF.

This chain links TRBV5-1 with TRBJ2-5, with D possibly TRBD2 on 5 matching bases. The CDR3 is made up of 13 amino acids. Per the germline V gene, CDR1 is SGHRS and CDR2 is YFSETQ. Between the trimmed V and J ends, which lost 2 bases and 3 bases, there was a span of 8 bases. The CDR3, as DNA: TGCGCCAGCAGCTTTGAGGGAAAAGAGACCCAGTACTTC. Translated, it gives CASSFEGKETQYF.

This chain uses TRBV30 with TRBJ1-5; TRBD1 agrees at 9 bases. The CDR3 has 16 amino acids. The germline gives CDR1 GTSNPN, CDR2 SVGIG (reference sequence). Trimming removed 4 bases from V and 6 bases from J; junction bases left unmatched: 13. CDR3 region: CAWTPRDRVAGQPQHF. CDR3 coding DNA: TGTGCCTGGACCCCCCGGGACAGGGTCGCCGGTCAGCCCCAGCATTTT.